This T cell receptor (beta chain) derives from a study of spatial heterogeneity in lung cancer. Overall study context: An average of more than ten raw reads was observed per unique TCR and UMI combination.

CDR3 length equals 10 residues. Trimming stripped 2 bases from V and 15 bases from J, with 11 bases between. Germline lookup yields CDR1 SQVTM and CDR2 ANQGSEA. TCRdb analysed the 5' RACE reads with MiXCR anew, one entry per CDR3 protein. Altogether almost 75,000 distinct CDR3 sequences are present, 10% to 15% being singletons, with the ten largest covering 7.2%. As to time point: sample taken at primary tumor resection. Whole RNA came from tumor, nontumor lung or frozen PBMC and was sequenced without being sorted. On this clonotype itself: What it binds is not known.

Study-level results: More often at tumor resection than at routine follow-up, ubiquitous expanded tumor TCRs were detected in the blood.

The sequence came from a male donor with early-stage non-small cell lung cancer. The chain couples TRBV29-1 to TRBJ2-1; no firm D call. Sequenced here: PBMCs, sampled at surgery. The CDR3 bases are TGCAGCGTTGAAAAAGGGTTTGGGTTCTTC. Residues: CSVEKGFGFF.